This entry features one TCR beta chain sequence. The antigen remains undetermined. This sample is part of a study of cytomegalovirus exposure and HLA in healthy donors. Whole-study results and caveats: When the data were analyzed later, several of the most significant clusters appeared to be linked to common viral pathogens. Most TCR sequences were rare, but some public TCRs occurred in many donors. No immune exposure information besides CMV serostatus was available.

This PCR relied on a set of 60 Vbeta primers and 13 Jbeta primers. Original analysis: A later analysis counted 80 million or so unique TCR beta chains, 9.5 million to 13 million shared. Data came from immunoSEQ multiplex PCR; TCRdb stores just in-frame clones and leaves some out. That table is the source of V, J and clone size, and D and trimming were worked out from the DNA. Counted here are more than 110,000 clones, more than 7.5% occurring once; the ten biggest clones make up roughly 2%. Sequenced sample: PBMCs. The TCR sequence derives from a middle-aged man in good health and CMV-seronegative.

The CDR3 sequence is CASSLGPRGSNQPQHF. CDR3 sequence (DNA): TGTGCCAGCAGCTTAGGTCCTAGGGGAAGCAATCAGCCCCAGCATTTT. The chain links TRBV7-6 to TRBJ1-5; possible D gene TRBD1, 5 bases. Trimming stripped 1 base from V and 1 base from J, with 11 bases between. Germline V gene lookup returns CDR1 SGHVS and CDR2 FNYEAQ. The CDR3 has 16 amino acids.